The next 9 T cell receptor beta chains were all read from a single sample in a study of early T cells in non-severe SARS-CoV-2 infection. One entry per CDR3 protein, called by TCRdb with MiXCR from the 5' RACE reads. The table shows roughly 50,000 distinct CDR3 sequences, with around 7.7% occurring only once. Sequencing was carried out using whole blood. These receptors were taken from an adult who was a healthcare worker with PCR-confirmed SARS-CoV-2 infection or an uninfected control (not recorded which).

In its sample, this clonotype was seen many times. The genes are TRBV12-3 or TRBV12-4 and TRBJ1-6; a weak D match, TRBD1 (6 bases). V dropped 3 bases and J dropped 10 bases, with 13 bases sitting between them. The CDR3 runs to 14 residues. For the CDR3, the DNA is TGTGCCAGCAGTTTCGGGGGCGAGAGGTCACCCCTCCACTTT. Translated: CASSFGGERSPLHF.

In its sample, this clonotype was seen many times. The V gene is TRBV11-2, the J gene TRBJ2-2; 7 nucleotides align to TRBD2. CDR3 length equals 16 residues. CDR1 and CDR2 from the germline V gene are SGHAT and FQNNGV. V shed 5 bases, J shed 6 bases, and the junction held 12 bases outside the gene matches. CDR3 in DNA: TGTGCCAGCAGCGCAGGAGTGACTAGCTATGCCGGGGAGCTGTTTTTT. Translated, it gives CASSAGVTSYAGELFF.

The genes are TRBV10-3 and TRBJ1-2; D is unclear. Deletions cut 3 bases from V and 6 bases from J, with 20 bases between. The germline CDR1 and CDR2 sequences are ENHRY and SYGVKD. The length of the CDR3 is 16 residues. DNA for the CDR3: TGTGCCATCAGTGAATATGGCGGCAGTACCCTAAATGGCTACACCTTC. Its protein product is CAISEYGGSTLNGYTF.

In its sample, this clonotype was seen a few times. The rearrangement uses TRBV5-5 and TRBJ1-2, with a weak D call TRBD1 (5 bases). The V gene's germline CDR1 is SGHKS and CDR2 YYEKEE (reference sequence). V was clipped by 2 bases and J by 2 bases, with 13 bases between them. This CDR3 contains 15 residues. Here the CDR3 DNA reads TGTGCCAGCAGCTTATTCACCGGGACGAACTATGGCTACACCTTC. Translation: CASSLFTGTNYGYTF.

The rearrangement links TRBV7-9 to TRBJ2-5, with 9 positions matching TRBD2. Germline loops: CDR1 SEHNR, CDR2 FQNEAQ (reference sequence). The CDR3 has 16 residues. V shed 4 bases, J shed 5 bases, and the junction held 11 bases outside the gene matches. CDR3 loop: CASSWLDIAGEETQYF. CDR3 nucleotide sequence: TGTGCCAGCAGCTGGTTGGATATAGCGGGGGAGGAGACCCAGTACTTC.

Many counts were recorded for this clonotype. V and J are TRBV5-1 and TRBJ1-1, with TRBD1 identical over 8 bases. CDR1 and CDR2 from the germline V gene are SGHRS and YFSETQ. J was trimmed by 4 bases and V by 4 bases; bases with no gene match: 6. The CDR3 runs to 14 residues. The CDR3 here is CASSQATGGTEAFF. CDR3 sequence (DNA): TGCGCCAGCAGCCAGGCAACAGGGGGCACTGAAGCTTTCTTT.

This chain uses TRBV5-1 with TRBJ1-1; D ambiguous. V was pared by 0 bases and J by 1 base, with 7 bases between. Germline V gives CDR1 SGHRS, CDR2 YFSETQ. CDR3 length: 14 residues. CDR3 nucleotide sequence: TGCGCCAGCAGCTTGGGACTGGGGAACACTGAAGCTTTCTTT. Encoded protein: CASSLGLGNTEAFF.

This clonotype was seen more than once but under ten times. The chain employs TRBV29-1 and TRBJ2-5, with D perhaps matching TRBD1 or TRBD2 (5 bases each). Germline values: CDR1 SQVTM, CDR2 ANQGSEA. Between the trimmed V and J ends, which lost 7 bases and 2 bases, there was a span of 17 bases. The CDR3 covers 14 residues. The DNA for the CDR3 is TGCAGCGCAAAGAGGGTGGGGCCACAAGAGACCCAGTACTTC. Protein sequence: CSAKRVGPQETQYF.

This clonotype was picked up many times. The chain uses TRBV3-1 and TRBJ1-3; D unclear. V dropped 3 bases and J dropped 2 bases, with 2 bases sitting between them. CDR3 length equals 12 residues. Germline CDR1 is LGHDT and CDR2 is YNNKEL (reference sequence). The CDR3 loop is CASSQTGNTIYF. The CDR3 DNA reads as TGTGCCAGCAGCCAGACTGGAAACACCATATATTTT.